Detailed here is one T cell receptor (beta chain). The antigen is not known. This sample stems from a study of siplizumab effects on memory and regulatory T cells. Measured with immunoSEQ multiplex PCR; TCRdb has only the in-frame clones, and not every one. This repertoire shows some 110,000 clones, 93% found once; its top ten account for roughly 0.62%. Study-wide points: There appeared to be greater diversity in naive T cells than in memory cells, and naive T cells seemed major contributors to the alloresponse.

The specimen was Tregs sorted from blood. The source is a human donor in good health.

For the CDR3, the DNA is TGTGCCAGCAGTTACCTAACCGGACAGAACTACGAGCAGTACTTC. It is translated as CASSYLTGQNYEQYF. The gene calls are TRBV6-5 and TRBJ2-7, with D possibly matching TRBD1 (6 bases). Germline V CDR1 and CDR2: MNHEY, SVGAGI. V was shortened by 2 bases and J by 3 bases, with 14 bases between the two germline ends. CDR3 length: 15 amino acids.